The 31 T cell receptor beta chains listed next were all sequenced from one sample in a study of CD8 T cells in Susac syndrome. RNA amounts of 0.5 to 1 ug underwent reverse transcription with random hexamers. Using its own MiXCR run on the immunoSEQ multiplex PCR reads, TCRdb lists one record per CDR3 protein. Here the sample spans about 210,000 distinct CDR3 sequences, around 96% being singletons. Sequencing input: CD4+ T cells from PBMCs. These receptors all stem from a human donor with multiple sclerosis.

The rearrangement uses TRBV27 and TRBJ1-1; D not certain. V was trimmed by 5 bases and J by 3 bases, leaving 10 bases between them. Germline CDR1 is MNHEY and CDR2 is SMNVEV (reference sequence). This CDR3 is 13 amino acids long. The CDR3 loop reads CASSPATYTEAFF. CDR3 bases: TGTGCCAGCAGTCCCGCCACGTACACTGAAGCTTTCTTT.

The genes are TRBV5-1 and TRBJ1-2; D possibly corresponds to TRBD1 (6 bases). Looked up from germline, CDR1 is SGHRS and CDR2 is YFSETQ. The CDR3 runs to 15 residues. Trimming removed 2 bases at V and 0 bases at J, with 11 bases between. The CDR3 sequence: CASSLQGSANYGYTF. The CDR3 DNA reads as TGCGCCAGCAGCTTACAGGGCTCAGCTAACTATGGCTACACCTTC.

The chain uses TRBV6-6 and TRBJ1-6; D remains unclear. Germline V gives CDR1 MNHNY, CDR2 SVGAGI (reference sequence). CDR3 size: 13 residues. V shed 5 bases and J shed 9 bases, with 11 bases lying between them. The CDR3 spells CASSETITSPLHF. The CDR3 DNA follows: TGTGCCAGCAGTGAGACAATCACTTCACCCCTCCACTTT.

The rearrangement joins TRBV3-1 to TRBJ1-1; D might be TRBD1 (5 bases). The V gene's germline CDR1 is LGHDT and CDR2 YNNKEL (reference sequence). The germline V and J ends were trimmed by 7 bases and 1 base, with 13 bases remaining between them. CDR3 length equals 14 residues. CDR3 DNA: TGTGCCAGCACCCGTCCGGGGGGGAACACTGAAGCTTTCTTT. Translated, it gives CASTRPGGNTEAFF. Looking up the rest from reference TRBV3-1 and TRBJ1-1 gives the full variable domain: DTAVSQTPKYLVTQMGNDKSIKCEQNLGHDTMYWYKQDSKKFLKIMFSYNNKELIINETVPNRFSPKSPDKAHLNLHINSLELGDSAVYFCASTRPGGNTEAFFGQGTRLTVV.

The gene calls are TRBV29-1 and TRBJ1-5; D might be TRBD1 (5 bases). The CDR3 is 15 amino acids. The V and J ends lost 4 bases and 5 bases respectively, with 18 bases between them. Germline CDR1 SQVTM, CDR2 ANQGSEA. The CDR3 DNA reads TGCAGCGTTGGTTCGGGATGGGGCCGGGATCAGCCCCAGCATTTT. This gives the protein CSVGSGWGRDQPQHF. Complete variable domain (other parts from reference TRBV29-1 and TRBJ1-5): SAVISQKPSRDICQRGTSLTIQCQVDSQVTMMFWYRQQPGQSLTLIATANQGSEATYESGFVIDKFPISRPNLTFSTLTVSNMSPEDSSIYLCSVGSGWGRDQPQHFGDGTRLSIL.

The chain employs TRBV20-1 and TRBJ2-5, with a tentative D call TRBD1 (6 bases). Germline V gene sequence: CDR1 DFQATT, CDR2 SNEGSKA (reference sequence). V was pared by 6 bases and J by 1 base, with 15 bases between. The CDR3 totals 14 residues. This chain's CDR3 is CSADLQGFQETQYF. CDR3 in DNA: TGCAGTGCCGACCTACAGGGTTTCCAAGAGACCCAGTACTTC.

This chain links TRBV14 with TRBJ2-5; 8 bases align to TRBD1. The V gene's germline CDR1 is SGHDN and CDR2 FVKESK. Germline trimming cut 2 bases from V and 5 bases from J; bases unmatched to any gene: 7. The CDR3 sequence is 15 residues long. The CDR3 protein is CASSQYDRGWETQYF. The CDR3 nucleotides read TGTGCCAGCAGCCAATACGACAGGGGATGGGAGACCCAGTACTTC. Using reference TRBV14 and TRBJ2-5 for the parts outside the CDR3, the full variable domain is EAGVTQFPSHSVIEKGQTVTLRCDPISGHDNLYWYRRVMGKEIKFLLHFVKESKQDESGMPNNRFLAERTGGTYSTLKVQPAELEDSGVYFCASSQYDRGWETQYFGPGTRLLVL.

The chain links TRBV9 to TRBJ1-2, with D unclear. CDR3 length: 13 amino acids. Trimming removed 2 bases at V and 0 bases at J, with 5 bases between. The germline V gene has CDR1 SGDLS and CDR2 YYNGEE. The chain's CDR3 is CASSVGTNYGYTF. CDR3 nucleotide sequence: TGTGCCAGCAGCGTTGGAACTAACTATGGCTACACCTTC.

This clonotype was picked up one time. The V gene is TRBV4-1, the J gene TRBJ2-3; a possible D gene is TRBD1 (6 bases). The CDR3 runs 16 residues. Trimming removed 3 bases from V and 0 bases from J, with 13 bases in between. Per the germline V gene, CDR1 is MGHRA and CDR2 is YSYEKL. The CDR3: CASSHLQGGSTDTQYF. The CDR3 nucleotides read TGCGCCAGCAGCCACCTCCAAGGGGGTAGCACAGATACGCAGTATTTT.

CDR3 nucleotides: TGTGCCAGCAGTCCCGGACAGGACTCACTTTCCTACGAGCAGTACTTC. Its protein product is CASSPGQDSLSYEQYF. This chain uses TRBV5-4 with TRBJ2-7, with 7 bases matching TRBD1. CDR3 length equals 16 residues. V shed 5 bases, J shed 1 base, and the junction held 12 bases outside the gene matches. Germline assignment: CDR1 SGHNT and CDR2 YYREEE (reference sequence).

As DNA, the CDR3 is TGTGCCTGGAGTGTACTAGCGGGAGATACGCAGTATTTT. It translates to CAWSVLAGDTQYF. This chain connects TRBV30 to TRBJ2-3; 9 bases map to TRBD2. This CDR3 spans 13 amino acids. Trimming removed 0 bases from V and 5 bases from J; junction bases left unmatched: 0. CDR1 is GTSNPN and CDR2 is SVGIG in the germline V gene (reference sequence).

This rearrangement joins TRBV6-5 to TRBJ1-2; no clear D. The germline gives CDR1 MNHEY, CDR2 SVGAGI. The CDR3 extends over 13 amino acids. Trimming left V 2 bases short and J 2 bases short, with 6 bases between. The CDR3 DNA sequence: TGTGCCAGCAGTTACGGAGGGAACTATGGCTACACCTTC. Protein product: CASSYGGNYGYTF.

This chain joins TRBV20-1 and TRBJ2-5; D is unresolved. The ends were cut back, 5 bases at V and 1 base at J, with 14 bases in the middle. This CDR3 has 14 amino acids. Per the germline V gene, CDR1 is DFQATT and CDR2 is SNEGSKA (reference sequence). This CDR3 is CSAPPGQSQETQYF. CDR3 coding DNA: TGCAGTGCTCCCCCCGGGCAGAGCCAAGAGACCCAGTACTTC.

The rearrangement uses TRBV27 and TRBJ2-7, with 9 bases that match TRBD1. Germline V CDR1 and CDR2: MNHEY, SMNVEV (reference sequence). Germline trimming cut 8 bases from V and 4 bases from J; bases unmatched to any gene: 6. The CDR3 has 13 residues. The CDR3 coding sequence is TGTGCCAGCCATTCACAGGGGGCTTACGAGCAGTACTTC. It codes for CASHSQGAYEQYF.

The J gene is TRBJ2-1, the V gene TRBV24-1; TRBD2 aligns across 7 bases. CDR1 is KGHDR, CDR2 SFDVKD, per germline. V shed 3 bases, J shed 10 bases, and the junction held 11 bases outside the gene matches. There are 15 residues in the CDR3. The CDR3 loop reads CATSDPRLATGEQFF. CDR3 bases: TGTGCCACCAGTGATCCCCGACTAGCCACCGGCGAGCAGTTCTTC.

The V gene is TRBV5-6, the J gene TRBJ1-2; no firm D call. V lost 4 bases, J lost 7 bases, and 17 bases lay in between. CDR1 and CDR2 from the germline V gene are SGHDT and YYEEEE. The CDR3 sequence is 14 residues long. CDR3 sequence: CASSPAGSGRGYTF. CDR3 DNA sequence: TGTGCCAGCAGCCCCGCGGGGTCAGGCCGTGGCTACACCTTC.

This rearrangement joins TRBV12-3 or TRBV12-4 to TRBJ1-5, with no clear D. Trimming took off 3 bases at V and 2 bases at J, with 8 bases between the two ends. The CDR3 consists of 14 residues. As DNA, the CDR3 is TGTGCCAGCAGTTTCCAGGACGGCAATCAGCCCCAGCATTTT. It translates to CASSFQDGNQPQHF.

CDR3 in DNA: TGTGCCAGCAGCCCCTCCCGTAATAGGAGGTTCGATGAGCAGTTCTTC. The encoded protein is CASSPSRNRRFDEQFF. The V call is TRBV7-3, the J call TRBJ2-1, with D tentatively TRBD2 (5 bases). Germline V CDR1 and CDR2: SGHTA, FQGTGA. The CDR3 loop spans 16 amino acids. V gave up 5 bases and J gave up 8 bases, with 22 bases separating them.

This chain links TRBV20-1 with TRBJ2-7; D uncertain. Trimming took off 0 bases at V and 0 bases at J, with 12 bases between the two ends. Germline V CDR1 and CDR2: DFQATT, SNEGSKA (reference sequence). This CDR3 has 15 residues. CDR3 loop: CSARDGQLPSYEQYF. The CDR3 DNA follows: TGCAGTGCTAGAGATGGGCAGCTACCCTCCTACGAGCAGTACTTC.

The V call is TRBV5-4, the J call TRBJ2-1, with D unclear. The CDR3 extends over 13 amino acids. Germline V CDR1 and CDR2: SGHNT, YYREEE (reference sequence). Trimming took off 4 bases at V and 9 bases at J, with 14 bases between the two ends. CDR3 DNA sequence: TGTGCCAGCAGCCCAGAGAGCGAAGGTGAGCAGTTCTTC. Protein product: CASSPESEGEQFF.

This chain connects TRBV7-9 to TRBJ2-5, with D perhaps TRBD1 (6 bases). The CDR3 totals 14 residues. V lost 0 bases to trimming and J lost 4 bases, with 9 bases between them. Looked up from germline, CDR1 is SEHNR and CDR2 is FQNEAQ (reference sequence). The CDR3 coding sequence is TGTGCCAGCAGCTTAGCGGGGGCTGCAGAGACCCAGTACTTC. Its protein product is CASSLAGAAETQYF.

The J gene is TRBJ2-1, the V gene TRBV9, with 9 bases aligning to TRBD2. J lost 7 bases, V lost 0 bases, and 8 bases had no gene match. The CDR3 is 16 amino acids. In germline, CDR1 is SGDLS, CDR2 YYNGEE. The CDR3 DNA follows: TGTGCCAGCAGCGTAGCAGGTAGCGGGAGTCGGAATGAGCAGTTCTTC. Translated: CASSVAGSGSRNEQFF. The complete variable domain, with remaining parts taken from reference TRBV9 and TRBJ2-1, reads DSGVTQTPKHLITATGQRVTLRCSPRSGDLSVYWYQQSLDQGLQFLIQYYNGEERAKGNILERFSAQQFPDLHSELNLSSLELGDSALYFCASSVAGSGSRNEQFFGPGTRLTVL.

V usage is TRBV3-1 and J usage is TRBJ2-3; possible D gene TRBD1, 6 bases. V lost 3 bases to trimming and J lost 4 bases, with 8 bases between them. Germline CDR1 is LGHDT and CDR2 is YNNKEL (reference sequence). This CDR3 is 13 amino acids long. The CDR3 sequence is CASSQSGADTQYF. The CDR3, as DNA: TGTGCCAGCAGCCAGTCAGGGGCAGATACGCAGTATTTT.

The chain combines TRBV30 with TRBJ1-2, with a tentative D call TRBD1 (5 bases). Germline CDR1 is GTSNPN and CDR2 is SVGIG (reference sequence). The V gene lost 1 base and the J gene lost 3 bases, with 9 bases spanning the gap. The CDR3 runs 13 residues. CDR3: CAWSAGTYYGYTF. The CDR3 DNA follows: TGTGCCTGGAGTGCAGGGACCTACTATGGCTACACCTTC.

The rearrangement joins TRBV7-2 to TRBJ2-7, with D perhaps being TRBD1 or TRBD2 (6 bases each). V was shortened by 5 bases and J by 7 bases, with 18 bases between the two germline ends. The CDR3 runs 14 residues. Germline V CDR1 and CDR2: SGHTA, FQGNSA. The chain's CDR3 is CASSHDRGPTEQYF. DNA for the CDR3: TGTGCCAGCAGCCATGATCGGGGGCCTACGGAGCAGTACTTC.

This clonotype was detected once. This chain links TRBV20-1 with TRBJ2-1; D is undetermined. CDR3 length: 10 amino acids. Germline CDR1 DFQATT, CDR2 SNEGSKA (reference sequence). Trimming shortened V by 6 bases and J by 5 bases, and 5 bases separated the two germline ends. CDR3 sequence: CSAWDNEQFF. In DNA, the CDR3 is TGCAGTGCGTGGGACAATGAGCAGTTCTTC.

This chain joins TRBV29-1 and TRBJ1-1, with D unresolved. The CDR3 length is 14 residues. Germline V gives CDR1 SQVTM, CDR2 ANQGSEA. The V gene lost 2 bases and the J gene lost 0 bases, with 10 bases spanning the gap. CDR3 nucleotide sequence: TGCAGCGTTGAAAGGCAGCTCATGAACACTGAAGCTTTCTTT. This codes for CSVERQLMNTEAFF.

This clonotype was observed a few times. This chain uses TRBV30 with TRBJ2-3; D is unclear. Germline CDR1 GTSNPN, CDR2 SVGIG (reference sequence). CDR3 size: 11 residues. Trimming removed 0 bases from V and 5 bases from J, with 3 bases in between. In nucleotides, the CDR3 is TGTGCCTGGAGTGTTTTAGATACGCAGTATTTT. Translated: CAWSVLDTQYF.

The rearrangement joins TRBV20-1 to TRBJ2-5; 9 nucleotides agree with TRBD2. CDR1 and CDR2 (germline): DFQATT, SNEGSKA (reference sequence). CDR3 length: 12 residues. CDR3 coding DNA: TGCAGCCTACTAGCGGGCCAGGAGACCCAGTACTTC. As protein: CSLLAGQETQYF.

The chain is built from TRBV6-1 and TRBJ1-2; no reliable D call. The CDR3 totals 14 residues. CDR1 is MNHNS and CDR2 is SASEGT in the germline V gene. V was clipped by 2 bases and J by 4 bases, with 11 bases between them. CDR3 loop: CASSELLDIYGYTF. The CDR3 DNA reads as TGTGCCAGCAGTGAACTATTGGATATCTATGGCTACACCTTC.

The chain combines TRBV7-7 with TRBJ2-1, with D perhaps matching TRBD2 (6 bases). CDR3 size: 15 residues. V lost 5 bases, J lost 5 bases, and 16 bases lay in between. Germline V gene data show CDR1 as SSHAT and CDR2 as FNYEAQ (reference sequence). The CDR3 DNA is TGTGCCAGCAGCGTAGGGACTGGAAATAACAATGAGCAGTTCTTC. It is translated as CASSVGTGNNNEQFF.